The next 18 T cell receptor beta chains were all read from a single sample in a study of blood T cell repertoires in COVID-19 (dated by TCRdb to about 2020). The library came from the immunoSEQ multiplex PCR assay. In TCRdb, the immuneACCESS table is reduced to in-frame sequences with V and J assigned. These tables do not hold every clone; where another copy was compared, an unresolved V gene accounts for under half, and the others remain unexplained. The sample table contains approximately 300,000 clones; only one count was recorded for more than 85% of them. Roughly 18% of the sample lies in the top ten. The specimen was PBMCs or T cells enriched from blood (not recorded which). The receptors originated from a woman in her twenties or thirties who had recovered from COVID-19.

The chain recombines TRBV6-5 with TRBJ1-4; D is possibly TRBD1 (5 bases). Trimming took 7 bases from V and 4 from J, leaving 16 bases between them. Looked up from germline, CDR1 is MNHEY and CDR2 is SVGAGI. This CDR3 is 15 amino acids long. The DNA of the CDR3 is TGTGCCAGCACTCGCGGGGGGAGCGTTAATGAAAAACTGTTTTTT. Its protein product is CASTRGGSVNEKLFF.

The chain has TRBV12-3 or TRBV12-4 and TRBJ2-7; D remains unclear. Deletions cut 7 bases from V and 4 bases from J, with 14 bases between. This CDR3 is 13 amino acids long. The CDR3 DNA sequence: TGTGCCAGCACCTACCCCGACAAATACGAGCAGTACTTC. Translated, it gives CASTYPDKYEQYF.

V usage is TRBV5-4 and J usage is TRBJ1-2; D unclear. V lost 2 bases and J lost 2, with 10 bases in between. Germline loops: CDR1 SGHNT, CDR2 YYREEE (reference sequence). The CDR3 consists of 14 residues. The CDR3 DNA reads as TGTGCCAGCAGCTTAGGAGGCTTCAACTATGGCTACACCTTC. It is translated as CASSLGGFNYGYTF.

The J gene is TRBJ1-2, the V gene TRBV3-1 (or the pseudogene TRBV3-2), with D uncertain. Germline CDR1 is LGHDT and CDR2 is YNNKEL (reference sequence). Trimming took off 3 bases at V and 3 bases at J, with 17 bases between the two ends. The CDR3 is 16 residues long. CDR3 DNA sequence: TGTGCCAGCAGCCAGGCCTGGGCCCTCCTGGACTATGGCTACACCTTC. It encodes CASSQAWALLDYGYTF.

This rearrangement joins TRBV7-9 to TRBJ1-4, with unresolved D. Per the germline V gene, CDR1 is SEHNR and CDR2 is FQNEAQ (reference sequence). This CDR3 is built from 14 residues. Deletions cut 4 bases from V and 1 base from J, with 7 bases between. DNA for the CDR3: TGTGCCAGCAGCTACGACATAACTAATGAAAAACTGTTTTTT. It is translated as CASSYDITNEKLFF.

This clone was observed a handful of times. The chain is built from TRBV5-1 and TRBJ1-1; 9 positions agree with TRBD1. V dropped 7 bases and J dropped 7; count of bases not matched to a gene: 8. Per germline, CDR1 SGHRS and CDR2 YFSETQ. This CDR3 is 13 amino acids long. The chain's CDR3 is CASRTGGIGEAFF. CDR3 nucleotides: TGCGCCAGCCGAACAGGGGGCATTGGTGAAGCTTTCTTT.

This clone came up once. The CDR3 region is CASSSNYGYTF. The CDR3, as DNA: TGTGCCAGCAGTTCGAACTATGGCTACACCTTC. This chain joins TRBV28 and TRBJ1-2; D unresolved. CDR3 length: 11 residues. The V end lost 4 bases, the J end lost 2 bases, and 2 bases lay between the germline ends. CDR1 and CDR2 from the germline V gene are MDHEN and SYDVKM.

This chain uses TRBV27 with TRBJ2-7; TRBD2 agrees at 8 bases. Looked up from germline, CDR1 is MNHEY and CDR2 is SMNVEV (reference sequence). V shed 5 bases and J 6 bases; nucleotides not matched to a gene: 9. The CDR3 consists of 14 residues. This CDR3 is CASSPGWLAGEQYF. The CDR3 coding sequence is TGTGCCAGCAGTCCCGGCTGGCTAGCGGGCGAGCAGTACTTC.

The chain combines TRBV6-1 with TRBJ1-5, with D perhaps TRBD1 (6 bases). CDR3 length: 14 residues. Germline CDR1 MNHNS, CDR2 SASEGT. V lost 1 base to trimming and J lost 7 bases, with 11 bases between them. Written as DNA, the CDR3 is TGTGCCAGCAGTGAAGTTTCCAGGGGACAGCCCCAGCATTTT. Protein product: CASSEVSRGQPQHF.

The chain couples TRBV7-2 to TRBJ1-2, with 8 bases that match TRBD1. The germline CDR1 and CDR2 sequences are SGHTA and FQGNSA. The CDR3 contains 14 residues. Trimming at V came to 5 bases and at J to 7 bases, leaving 9 bases not matched to a gene. CDR3 region: CASSQTGVDGGYTF. The DNA of the CDR3 is TGTGCCAGCAGCCAGACAGGGGTTGATGGTGGCTACACCTTC.

The V and J genes are TRBV28 and TRBJ2-5, with 9 bases identical to TRBD1. Germline V gene data show CDR1 as MDHEN and CDR2 as SYDVKM. The CDR3 has 13 residues. V gave up 7 bases and J gave up 5 bases; unmatched junction bases: 5. The CDR3 loop reads CASTHRGPETQYF. CDR3 bases: TGTGCCAGCACTCACAGGGGGCCGGAGACCCAGTACTTC.

This clone was counted once. V gene TRBV28 combines with J gene TRBJ2-1; D possibly corresponds to TRBD2 (5 bases). Trimming removed 6 bases at V and 4 bases at J, with 13 bases between. Germline V CDR1 and CDR2: MDHEN, SYDVKM. This CDR3 spans 14 amino acids. As DNA, the CDR3 is TGTGCCAGCAGGCGGGCGTGGAGTTACAATGAGCAGTTCTTC. As protein: CASRRAWSYNEQFF.

The gene calls are TRBV21-1 and TRBJ2-5; the table's D call, TRBD1, was not checked against the DNA. TRBV21-1 is deemed a pseudogene. The CDR3 totals 17 residues. The CDR3: CASSNGPDQGAKETQYF. The CDR3 nucleotides are TGTGCCAGCAGCAATGGGCCTGATCAGGGGGCCAAAGAGACCCAGTACTTC.

This chain links TRBV5-1 with TRBJ2-1; D might be TRBD2 (6 bases). The CDR3 runs to 18 residues. Trimming pared 4 bases from V and 4 bases from J, leaving 24 bases between. Per germline, CDR1 SGHRS and CDR2 YFSETQ. CDR3 region: CASSTSGPGVSLYNEQFF. The DNA of the CDR3 is TGCGCCAGCAGCACCTCGGGGCCGGGGGTCTCCCTATACAATGAGCAGTTCTTC.

This clone was recorded only once. The chain is built from TRBV6-2 or TRBV6-3 and TRBJ1-2, with D hard to call. The CDR3 has 15 residues. The V gene's germline CDR1 is MNHEY and CDR2 SVGEGT. The germline V and J ends were trimmed by 0 bases and 1 base, with 9 bases remaining between them. CDR3 in amino acids: CASSYSAERNYGYTF. CDR3 sequence (DNA): TGTGCCAGCAGTTACTCTGCGGAACGTAACTATGGCTACACCTTC.

The chain employs TRBV18 and TRBJ2-2; D gene uncertain. There are 13 residues in the CDR3. The ends were cut back, 0 bases at V and 13 bases at J, with 12 bases in the middle. Germline CDR1 reads KGHSH; CDR2 reads LQKENI. In DNA, the CDR3 is TGTGCCAGCTCACCACCTCCCAGGCAACCGCTGTTTTTT. The encoded protein is CASSPPPRQPLFF.

The rearrangement uses TRBV9 and TRBJ2-3; 7 bases agree with TRBD2. With 4 bases clipped from V and 1 base from J, the junction kept 6 bases outside the gene matches. Germline CDR1 reads SGDLS; CDR2 reads YYNGEE. This CDR3 contains 15 residues. The CDR3 sequence is CASSHSGYRTDTQYF. As DNA, the CDR3 is TGTGCCAGCAGCCATAGCGGGTACCGCACAGATACGCAGTATTTT.

This sequence joins TRBV24-1 and TRBJ2-2; D gene uncertain. Germline CDR1 KGHDR, CDR2 SFDVKD. This CDR3 region has 14 residues. V was shortened by 2 bases and J by 2 bases, with 5 bases between the two germline ends. The CDR3, as DNA: TGTGCCACCAGTGATTGGGCAAACACCGGGGAGCTGTTTTTT. Translating gives CATSDWANTGELFF.